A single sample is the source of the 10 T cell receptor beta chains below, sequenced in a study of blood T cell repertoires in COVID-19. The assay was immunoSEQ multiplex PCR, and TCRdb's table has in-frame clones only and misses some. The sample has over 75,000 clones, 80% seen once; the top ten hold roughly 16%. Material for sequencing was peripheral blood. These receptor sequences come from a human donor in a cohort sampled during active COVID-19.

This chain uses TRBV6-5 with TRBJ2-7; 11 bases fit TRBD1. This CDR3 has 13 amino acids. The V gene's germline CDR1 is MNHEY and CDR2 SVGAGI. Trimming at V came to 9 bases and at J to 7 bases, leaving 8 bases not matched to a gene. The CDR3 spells CASRTGGIEEQYF. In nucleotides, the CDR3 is TGTGCCAGTCGGACAGGGGGCATTGAGGAGCAGTACTTC.

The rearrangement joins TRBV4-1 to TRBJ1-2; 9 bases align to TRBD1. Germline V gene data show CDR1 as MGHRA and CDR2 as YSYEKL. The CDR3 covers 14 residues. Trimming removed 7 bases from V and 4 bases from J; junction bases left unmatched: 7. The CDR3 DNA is TGCGCCAGCACCCCTTCGGACAGGGGCTATGGCTACACCTTC. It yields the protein CASTPSDRGYGYTF.

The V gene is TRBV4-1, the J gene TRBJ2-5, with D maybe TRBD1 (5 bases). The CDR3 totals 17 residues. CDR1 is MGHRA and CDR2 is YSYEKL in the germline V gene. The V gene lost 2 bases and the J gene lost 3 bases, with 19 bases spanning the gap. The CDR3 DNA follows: TGCGCCAGCAGCCAAAGAGAAGGGGTCCGGAACGAAGAGACCCAGTACTTC. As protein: CASSQREGVRNEETQYF.

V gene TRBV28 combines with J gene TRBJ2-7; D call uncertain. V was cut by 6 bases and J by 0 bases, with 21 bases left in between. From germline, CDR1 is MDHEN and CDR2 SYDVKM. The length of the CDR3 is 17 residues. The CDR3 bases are TGTGCCAGCAGCACAAATAGAATACGGGTTATCTCCTACGAGCAGTACTTC. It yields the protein CASSTNRIRVISYEQYF.

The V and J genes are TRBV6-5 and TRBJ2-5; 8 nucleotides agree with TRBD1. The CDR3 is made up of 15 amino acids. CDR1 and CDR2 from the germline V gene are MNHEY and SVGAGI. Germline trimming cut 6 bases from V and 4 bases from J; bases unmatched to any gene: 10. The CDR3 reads CASRRGQGSLETQYF. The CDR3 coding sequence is TGTGCCAGCAGGAGAGGACAGGGATCGTTAGAGACCCAGTACTTC.

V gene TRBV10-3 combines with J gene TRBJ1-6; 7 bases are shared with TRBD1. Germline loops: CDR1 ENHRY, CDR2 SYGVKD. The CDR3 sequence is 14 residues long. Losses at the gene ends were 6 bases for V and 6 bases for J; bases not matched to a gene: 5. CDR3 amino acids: CAIRGGQANSPLHF. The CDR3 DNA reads TGTGCCATCAGAGGAGGACAGGCTAATTCACCCCTCCACTTT.

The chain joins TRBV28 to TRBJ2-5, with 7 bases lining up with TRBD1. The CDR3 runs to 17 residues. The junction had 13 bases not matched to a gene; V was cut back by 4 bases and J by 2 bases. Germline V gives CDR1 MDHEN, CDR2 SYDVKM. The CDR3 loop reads CASSSTGTAFTQETQYF. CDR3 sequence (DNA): TGTGCCAGCAGTTCTACAGGGACAGCTTTTACTCAAGAGACCCAGTACTTC. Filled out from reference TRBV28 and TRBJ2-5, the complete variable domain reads DVKVTQSSRYLVKRTGEKVFLECVQDMDHENMFWYRQDPGLGLRLIYFSYDVKMKEKGDIPEGYSVSREKKERFSLILESASTNQTSMYLCASSSTGTAFTQETQYFGPGTRLLVL.

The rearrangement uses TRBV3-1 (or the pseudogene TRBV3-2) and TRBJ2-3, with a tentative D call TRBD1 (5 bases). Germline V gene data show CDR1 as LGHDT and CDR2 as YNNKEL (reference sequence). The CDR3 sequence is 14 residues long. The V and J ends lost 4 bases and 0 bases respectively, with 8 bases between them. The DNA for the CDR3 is TGTGCCAGCAGCCCCCGACAGAGCACAGATACGCAGTATTTT. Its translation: CASSPRQSTDTQYF.

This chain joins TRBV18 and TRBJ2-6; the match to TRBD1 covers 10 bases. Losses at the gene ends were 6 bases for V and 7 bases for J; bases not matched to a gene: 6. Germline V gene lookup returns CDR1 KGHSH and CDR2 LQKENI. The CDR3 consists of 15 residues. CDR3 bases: TGTGCCAGCTCTCCCCGGACAGGGGGAGCCAACGTCCTGACTTTC. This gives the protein CASSPRTGGANVLTF.

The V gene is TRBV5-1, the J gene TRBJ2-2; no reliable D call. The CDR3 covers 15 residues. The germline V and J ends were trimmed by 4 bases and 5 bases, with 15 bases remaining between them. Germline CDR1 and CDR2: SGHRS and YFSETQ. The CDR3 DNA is TGCGCCAGCAGCCCTCAGACCTCCGGGACCGGGGAGCTGTTTTTT. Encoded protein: CASSPQTSGTGELFF.